These 28 T cell receptor beta chains came from one sample sequenced in a study of blood T cell repertoires in COVID-19. TCRdb keeps only in-frame clones here, not all; method: immunoSEQ multiplex PCR. The sample shows about 250,000 clones, 65% to 90% of them seen only once. The material sequenced was PBMCs or T cells enriched from blood (not recorded which). The receptors were gathered from a woman between 50 and 59 years old with acute COVID-19.

The chain employs TRBV5-8 and TRBJ2-3; 11 nucleotides agree with TRBD2. V gave up 4 bases and J gave up 1 base; unmatched junction bases: 5. Germline V CDR1 and CDR2: SGHTS, YDEGEE. This CDR3 is built from 16 residues. The CDR3 spells CASSLQTSGGTDTQYF. The CDR3 DNA reads TGTGCCAGCAGCCTCCAGACTAGCGGGGGCACAGATACGCAGTATTTT.

The V and J genes are TRBV10-3 and TRBJ1-2, with 11 bases aligning to TRBD1. Germline V gives CDR1 ENHRY, CDR2 SYGVKD. The V and J ends lost 3 bases and 8 bases, in that order; junction bases with no gene match: 8. The CDR3 has 15 residues. CDR3 residues: CAISEGGQGASGYTF. In DNA, the CDR3 is TGTGCCATCAGTGAAGGAGGACAGGGGGCGAGCGGCTACACCTTC.

The chain employs TRBV5-1 and TRBJ2-3; D remains ambiguous. Germline assignment: CDR1 SGHRS and CDR2 YFSETQ. This CDR3 contains 15 residues. Trimming removed 0 bases from V and 2 bases from J, with 10 bases in between. This chain's CDR3 is CASSLGASTTDTQYF. The CDR3 coding sequence is TGCGCCAGCAGCTTGGGCGCTTCCACCACAGATACGCAGTATTTT.

This clone has only one observation. This rearrangement joins TRBV5-1 to TRBJ2-2; D possibly corresponds to TRBD1 (6 bases). Between the trimmed V and J ends, which lost 0 bases and 5 bases, there was a span of 11 bases. The CDR3 consists of 15 residues. CDR1 is SGHRS, CDR2 YFSETQ, per germline. This chain's CDR3 is CASSLGQGLTGELFF. DNA for the CDR3: TGCGCCAGCAGCTTGGGGCAGGGGCTAACCGGGGAGCTGTTTTTT.

The chain is built from TRBV7-6 and TRBJ1-6; a weak D match, TRBD1 (5 bases). Germline assignment: CDR1 SGHVS and CDR2 FNYEAQ. This CDR3 spans 16 amino acids. V was shortened by 5 bases and J by 0 bases, with 11 bases between the two germline ends. The CDR3 bases are TGTGCCAGCAGCCTGGGGGGAGACTCCTATAATTCACCCCTCCACTTT. Encoded protein: CASSLGGDSYNSPLHF. Full variable domain (remainder filled in from reference TRBV7-6 and TRBJ1-6): GAGVSQSPRYKVTKRGQDVALRCDPISGHVSLYWYRQALGQGPEFLTYFNYEAQQDKSGLPNDRFSAERPEGSISTLTIQRTEQRDSAMYRCASSLGGDSYNSPLHFGNGTRLTVT.

V usage is TRBV7-2 and J usage is TRBJ1-2; TRBD1 might be the D (6 bases). V lost 6 bases and J lost 8, with 31 bases in between. This CDR3 has 18 amino acids. Germline V CDR1 and CDR2: SGHTA, FQGNSA. The CDR3 sequence is CASSPEARPRGGFTGYTF. The DNA of the CDR3 is TGTGCCAGCAGTCCAGAGGCCCGCCCCAGGGGTGGATTTACAGGCTACACCTTC.

The CDR3 region has the DNA TGTGCCAGCAGCTTAGACCGGGACTCGCAGTTCTTC. It encodes CASSLDRDSQFF. The chain has TRBV11-2 and TRBJ2-1, with D possibly TRBD2 on 6 matching bases. Germline CDR1 and CDR2: SGHAT and FQNNGV. The CDR3 length is 12 residues. Trimming took 0 bases from V and 12 from J, leaving 9 bases between them.

The chain links TRBV7-2 to TRBJ1-4, with D unresolved. CDR3 size: 14 residues. CDR1 is SGHTA and CDR2 is FQGNSA in the germline V gene. V lost 7 bases and J lost 0, with 9 bases in between. The CDR3 nucleotides read TGTGCCAGCACCCCCACTACAACTAATGAAAAACTGTTTTTT. It translates to CASTPTTTNEKLFF.

The V and J genes are TRBV30 and TRBJ2-5; TRBD2 might be the D (6 bases). V was cut by 8 bases and J by 5 bases, with 15 bases left in between. Germline V gene lookup returns CDR1 GTSNPN and CDR2 SVGIG (reference sequence). The CDR3 length is 12 residues. CDR3 sequence reads: CAGGTGGETQYF. CDR3 DNA sequence: TGTGCCGGAGGCACAGGAGGGGAGACCCAGTACTTC.

The V and J genes are TRBV7-9 and TRBJ2-1; maybe TRBD1 (6 bases). The CDR3 runs 13 residues. V was pared by 5 bases and J by 9 bases, with 14 bases between. The germline CDR1 and CDR2 sequences are SEHNR and FQNEAQ (reference sequence). Here the CDR3 reads CASSGPGAGEQFF. CDR3 in DNA: TGTGCCAGCAGCGGACCAGGGGCCGGTGAGCAGTTCTTC.

This clone has a count of ten or more. V and J are TRBV7-9 and TRBJ2-7; possible D gene TRBD1, 6 bases. Trimming took 5 bases from V and 4 from J, leaving 15 bases between them. In germline, CDR1 is SEHNR, CDR2 FQNEAQ (reference sequence). The CDR3 is 14 amino acids. Here the CDR3 DNA reads TGTGCCAGCAGCGCCACAGGGACCCGATACGAGCAGTACTTC. Its translation: CASSATGTRYEQYF.

This chain connects TRBV3-1 (or the pseudogene TRBV3-2) to TRBJ1-1; D uncertain. The CDR3 totals 14 residues. Looked up from germline, CDR1 is LGHDT and CDR2 is YNNKEL (reference sequence). Trimming stripped 0 bases from V and 4 bases from J, with 9 bases between. CDR3 sequence (DNA): TGTGCCAGCAGCCAAGATCGCGCGGGCACTGAAGCTTTCTTT. Protein: CASSQDRAGTEAFF.

The J gene is TRBJ1-4, the V gene TRBV7-9; 10 bases agree with TRBD1. The V gene end was trimmed by 4 bases and the J gene end by 11 bases; junction bases not matched to a gene: 10. This CDR3 has 15 residues. Germline V lookup: CDR1 SEHNR, CDR2 FQNEAQ (reference sequence). The CDR3: CASSSAGTGATKLFF. The DNA for the CDR3 is TGTGCCAGCAGCTCAGCTGGGACAGGGGCGACGAAACTGTTTTTT.

This CDR3 reads CASSPPRENYGYTF. DNA for the CDR3: TGTGCCAGCAGCCCACCGAGGGAGAACTATGGCTACACCTTC. This chain joins TRBV5-6 and TRBJ1-2; D is ambiguous. V lost 4 bases and J lost 2, with 12 bases in between. CDR1 is SGHDT and CDR2 is YYEEEE in the germline V gene. The CDR3 is made up of 14 amino acids.

This clone has just one count. This chain uses TRBV7-2 with TRBJ2-2; D gene unclear. V was trimmed by 3 bases and J by 4 bases, leaving 9 bases between them. The CDR3 length is 14 residues. Germline loops: CDR1 SGHTA, CDR2 FQGNSA. In DNA, the CDR3 is TGTGCCAGCAGCTTCGGTCCGGGCACCGGGGAGCTGTTTTTT. Protein product: CASSFGPGTGELFF. Looking up the rest from reference TRBV7-2 and TRBJ2-2 gives the full variable domain: GAGVSQSPSNKVTEKGKDVELRCDPISGHTALYWYRQSLGQGLEFLIYFQGNSAPDKSGLPSDRFSAERTGGSVSTLTIQRTQQEDSAVYLCASSFGPGTGELFFGEGSRLTVL.

The V call is TRBV27, the J call TRBJ2-5, with 12 bases aligning to TRBD1. The CDR3 sequence is 15 residues long. The junction had 6 bases not matched to a gene; V was cut back by 5 bases and J by 5 bases. CDR1 is MNHEY, CDR2 SMNVEV, per germline (reference sequence). DNA for the CDR3: TGTGCCAGCAGTACAGGGACAGGGGGCTCGGAGACCCAGTACTTC. Its translation is CASSTGTGGSETQYF.

The J gene is TRBJ2-2, the V gene TRBV4-3; D is ambiguous. Per the germline V gene, CDR1 is LGHNA and CDR2 is YSLEER. This CDR3 spans 15 amino acids. V lost 3 bases, J lost 1 base, and 9 bases lay in between. The CDR3: CASSHSHRNTGELFF. DNA for the CDR3: TGCGCCAGCAGCCACTCACACAGGAACACCGGGGAGCTGTTTTTT.

The gene calls are TRBV13 and TRBJ1-1; D might be TRBD1 (6 bases). Trimming removed 5 bases from V and 4 bases from J, with 11 bases in between. Looked up from germline, CDR1 is PRHDT and CDR2 is FYEKMQ (reference sequence). The CDR3 covers 13 residues. The CDR3 DNA reads TGTGCCAGCAGCATCCGAGGGGGCACTGAAGCTTTCTTT. Its protein product is CASSIRGGTEAFF. Looking up the rest from reference TRBV13 and TRBJ1-1 gives the full variable domain: AAGVIQSPRHLIKEKRETATLKCYPIPRHDTVYWYQQGPGQDPQFLISFYEKMQSDKGSIPDRFSAQQFSDYHSELNMSSLELGDSALYFCASSIRGGTEAFFGQGTRLTVV.

The sample holds one count of this clone. The chain couples TRBV5-1 to TRBJ1-4; D is ambiguous. The germline gives CDR1 SGHRS, CDR2 YFSETQ. V was pared by 6 bases and J by 0 bases, with 15 bases between. The length of the CDR3 is 16 residues. CDR3 protein: CASIQTPVATNEKLFF. CDR3 coding DNA: TGCGCCAGCATCCAGACACCAGTTGCAACTAATGAAAAACTGTTTTTT.

The chain is built from TRBV24-1 and TRBJ2-5; weak D call: TRBD2 (5 bases). CDR3 length equals 15 residues. Trimming removed 3 bases at V and 2 bases at J, with 12 bases between. CDR1 and CDR2 from the germline V gene are KGHDR and SFDVKD. In DNA form, the CDR3 reads TGTGCCACCAGTGATGTACTAGAAGGGCAAGAGACCCAGTACTTC. This gives the protein CATSDVLEGQETQYF.

The chain couples TRBV30 to TRBJ2-5; TRBD2 is a possible D gene (5 bases). Germline V gives CDR1 GTSNPN, CDR2 SVGIG (reference sequence). This CDR3 contains 14 residues. Trimming removed 0 bases from V and 5 bases from J, with 13 bases in between. In nucleotides, the CDR3 is TGTGCCTGGAGTGTATGGGAGATCGGGGAGACCCAGTACTTC. The encoded protein is CAWSVWEIGETQYF.

The V gene is TRBV4-3, the J gene TRBJ2-1; D may be TRBD2 (5 bases). The CDR3 contains 19 residues. The germline V and J ends were trimmed by 0 bases and 6 bases, with 24 bases remaining between them. CDR1 and CDR2 from the germline V gene are LGHNA and YSLEER. In nucleotides, the CDR3 is TGCGCCAGCAGCCAAGACGTGGGTCCGGGGAATGTTAGGAGCAATGAGCAGTTCTTC. Translated, it gives CASSQDVGPGNVRSNEQFF.

The J gene is TRBJ1-1, the V gene TRBV6-2 or TRBV6-3; D not resolved. Trimming removed 5 bases at V and 3 bases at J, with 7 bases between. This CDR3 has 12 amino acids. Germline CDR1 and CDR2: MNHEY and SVGEGT. This CDR3 is CASSQIYTEAFF. CDR3 nucleotides: TGTGCCAGCAGTCAGATATACACTGAAGCTTTCTTT.

To note about this clone: This sequence is one base from a far larger clone and is likely a read error. This rearrangement joins TRBV3-1 (or the pseudogene TRBV3-2) to TRBJ1-1; 7 bases agree with TRBD1. With 4 bases clipped from V and 3 bases from J, the junction kept 2 bases outside the gene matches. CDR1 is LGHDT and CDR2 is YNNKEL in the germline V gene (reference sequence). The CDR3 runs 13 residues. Written as DNA, the CDR3 is TGTGCCAGCAGCCCACAGGGGTACACTGAAGCTTTCTTT. This sequence encodes CASSPQGYTEAFF.

The rearrangement links TRBV29-1 to TRBJ2-7; a weak D match, TRBD2 (8 bases). CDR3 length: 14 amino acids. Germline V gene data show CDR1 as SQVTM and CDR2 as ANQGSEA. Trimming pared 5 bases from V and 3 bases from J, leaving 17 bases between. The CDR3 DNA follows: TGCAGCGTTCCCGGGAGGGGGCCCAACTACGAGCAGTACTTC. Protein product: CSVPGRGPNYEQYF.

The chain uses TRBV6-5 and TRBJ2-2; D may be TRBD1 (6 bases). Trimming pared 7 bases from V and 0 bases from J, leaving 9 bases between. The CDR3 spans 14 residues. CDR1 is MNHEY, CDR2 SVGAGI, per germline. The CDR3 coding sequence is TGTGCCAGCAAGGGACACCCGAACACCGGGGAGCTGTTTTTT. Protein: CASKGHPNTGELFF.

The chain links TRBV13 to TRBJ2-5, with D maybe TRBD1 (6 bases). V was shortened by 5 bases and J by 5 bases, with 15 bases between the two germline ends. The CDR3 has 14 residues. The germline V gene encodes CDR1 PRHDT and CDR2 FYEKMQ (reference sequence). CDR3 coding DNA: TGTGCCAGCAGCCCCCCCCAGGGGCTTGAGACCCAGTACTTC. Translated, it gives CASSPPQGLETQYF.

This clone was observed at least ten times. The chain combines TRBV7-6 with TRBJ2-1, with 8 nucleotides matching TRBD2. The CDR3 has 15 residues. V gave up 0 bases and J gave up 9 bases; unmatched junction bases: 7. Germline loops: CDR1 SGHVS, CDR2 FNYEAQ. Here the CDR3 reads CASSLAAGGGFEQFF. In DNA form, the CDR3 reads TGTGCCAGCAGCTTAGCAGCGGGCGGGGGGTTTGAGCAGTTCTTC.